The table lists the clone carrying this TCR beta chain with a few counts. The CDR3 is 18 residues long. V was pared by 0 bases and J by 1 base, with 16 bases between. CDR1 and CDR2 (germline): MNHEY, SVGEGT. Sequenced by immunoSEQ multiplex PCR; TCRdb stores in-frame clones only, minus some. Found here are around 90,000 clones, roughly 80% of them singletons; the top ten hold 10% to 15%. This specimen belongs to a study of blood T cell repertoires in COVID-19. At the level of the study: Sources were T cells, B-cell-depleted T cells, or PBMCs; the material itself was cDNA or gDNA.

The sample taken for sequencing was peripheral blood. This TCR derives from a woman in her 70s with active or convalescent COVID-19. The V call is TRBV6-2 or TRBV6-3, the J call TRBJ1-5; no definite D call. CDR3 bases: TGTGCCAGCAGTTACTCGAAGGCAATCCCGGGAAGCAATCAGCCCCAGCATTTT. It specifies CASSYSKAIPGSNQPQHF.